This T cell receptor (beta chain) was documented in a study of T cells in tuberculosis. There are 13 residues in the CDR3. The V gene lost 6 bases and the J gene lost 7 bases, with 13 bases spanning the gap. From germline, CDR1 is SNHLY and CDR2 FYNNEI. Clones were sequenced by immunoSEQ multiplex PCR, and TCRdb holds only the in-frame ones, with some missing. The table lists about 43,000 clones, 90% to 95% of them singletons. Notes on the study in general: Shorter CDR3-alpha in active tuberculosis partly drove smaller distances. Active tuberculosis TCR-alpha repertoires lay closer to GMM-specific TCRs than IGRA-negative controls, suggesting clonal expansion.

Concerning this clone: Its antigen is still unknown.

Each clinical donor contributed on average roughly 100,000 T cells from unsorted cryopreserved PBMC. This clonotype was sampled from a donor aged 5 to 30 with latent tuberculosis or without tuberculosis infection. Some clones in this sample may be carry-over from other donors' samples. The sequenced sample was PBMCs. The V gene is TRBV2, the J gene TRBJ1-5, with D tentatively TRBD1 (6 bases). The DNA of the CDR3 is TGTGCCAGCAGGGAAACAGGGATGCAGCCCCAGCATTTT. The encoded protein is CASRETGMQPQHF.